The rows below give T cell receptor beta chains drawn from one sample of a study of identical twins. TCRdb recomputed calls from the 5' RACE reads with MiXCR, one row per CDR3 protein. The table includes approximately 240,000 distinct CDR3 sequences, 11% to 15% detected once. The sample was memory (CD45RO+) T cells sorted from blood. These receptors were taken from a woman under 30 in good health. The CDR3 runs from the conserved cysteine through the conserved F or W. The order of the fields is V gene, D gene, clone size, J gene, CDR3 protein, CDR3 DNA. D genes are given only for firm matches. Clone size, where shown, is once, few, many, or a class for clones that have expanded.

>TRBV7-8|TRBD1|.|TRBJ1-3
CASSFTGVSGNTIYF
TGTGCCAGCAGCTTTACAGGGGTCTCTGGAAACACCATATATTTT
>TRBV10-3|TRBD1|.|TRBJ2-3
CAISESDRATDTQYF
TGTGCCATCAGTGAGTCTGACAGGGCCACAGATACGCAGTATTTT
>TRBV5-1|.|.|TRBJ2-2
CASSSTHQSPPGELFF
TGCGCCAGCAGCTCAACTCACCAAAGCCCACCCGGGGAGCTGTTTTTT
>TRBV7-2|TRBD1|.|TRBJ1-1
CASSQDRAAEAFF
TGTGCCAGCAGCCAGGACAGGGCTGCTGAAGCTTTCTTT
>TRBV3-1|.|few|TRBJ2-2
CASSTLTIGTGELFF
TGTGCCAGCAGCACACTAACCATCGGCACCGGGGAGCTGTTTTTT
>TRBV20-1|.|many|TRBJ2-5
CSVSKPKETQYF
TGCAGTGTGAGCAAGCCAAAAGAGACCCAGTACTTC
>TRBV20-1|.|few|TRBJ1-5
CSASPHSNQPQHF
TGCAGTGCTAGTCCACATAGCAATCAGCCCCAGCATTTT
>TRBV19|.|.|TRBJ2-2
CASGTRSETGELFF
TGTGCCAGTGGAACTAGAAGTGAAACCGGGGAGCTGTTTTTT
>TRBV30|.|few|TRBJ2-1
CAWSSGNPYNEQFF
TGTGCCTGGAGTAGCGGAAACCCCTACAATGAGCAGTTCTTC
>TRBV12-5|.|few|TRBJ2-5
CASGSGLEYGTQYF
TGTGCTAGTGGTTCCGGGCTGGAGTATGGGACCCAGTACTTC
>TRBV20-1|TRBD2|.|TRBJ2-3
CSAHLAGVDTQYF
TGCAGTGCCCACCTAGCGGGAGTAGATACGCAGTATTTT
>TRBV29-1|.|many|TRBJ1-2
CSSGDADYGYTF
TGCAGCTCAGGGGACGCGGACTATGGCTACACCTTC
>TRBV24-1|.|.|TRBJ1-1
CATSDLRVAAFF
TGTGCCACCAGTGATTTGAGGGTGGCAGCTTTCTTT